The T cell receptor beta chain under discussion was sequenced for a study of blood T cell repertoires in COVID-19. Study-wide background: Samples taken during acute and convalescent COVID-19 were collected in the United States, Italy and Spain.

Cohort assignment relied on participant-reported clinical history. Within the 2 weeks before study entry, each person in the exposed group met a COVID-19 case. This CDR3 is 14 amino acids long. Trimming removed 3 bases at V and 4 bases at J, with 12 bases between. Germline CDR1 MNHEY, CDR2 SVGAGI. Authors' data handling: By means of reference gene primer amplification, nucleated cell counts were estimated. Assay: immunoSEQ multiplex PCR; the TCRdb copy retains only in-frame clones and omits some. V and J calls and clone size come straight from that table; D and trimming were deduced from the DNA. This sample carries roughly 250,000 clones, around 82% of them seen once, and the ten largest clones take 3% to 4%.

The sequence derives from a woman aged 35 to 49 who had been exposed to COVID-19. The V and J genes are TRBV6-5 and TRBJ1-1; D is perhaps TRBD1 (5 bases). The source material was PBMCs or T cells enriched from blood (not recorded which). In DNA, the CDR3 is TGTGCCAGCAGTTATTACGGCAGGGCCACTGAAGCTTTCTTT. Translating gives CASSYYGRATEAFF.